Described below is a single T cell receptor beta chain sequence and its context. The sample belongs to a study of T cells in Graves' hyperthyroidism and ophthalmopathy. What was amplified from RNA transcripts were TCR beta CDR3 regions. RT-PCR in the first round (using the HTBI primer set) targeted the TCR CDR3. MiXCR, applied by TCRdb to the multiplex PCR reads, yields one record per CDR3 protein. The sample holds hundreds of thousands of distinct CDR3 sequences, 45% seen once. The CDR3 is 10 amino acids. Germline V gene lookup returns CDR1 SQVTM and CDR2 ANQGSEA. The V and J ends lost 4 bases and 6 bases respectively, with 7 bases between them.

The sequenced material came from peripheral blood or thyroid tissue (not recorded which). The chain recombines TRBV29-1 with TRBJ2-7; the D gene is possibly TRBD2 (6 bases). This receptor was identified in an adult man with Graves' disease, either hyperthyroidism or ophthalmopathy (not recorded which). The CDR3, as DNA: TGCAGCGTTGGGAGGGTCGAGCAGTACTTC. This gives the protein CSVGRVEQYF.